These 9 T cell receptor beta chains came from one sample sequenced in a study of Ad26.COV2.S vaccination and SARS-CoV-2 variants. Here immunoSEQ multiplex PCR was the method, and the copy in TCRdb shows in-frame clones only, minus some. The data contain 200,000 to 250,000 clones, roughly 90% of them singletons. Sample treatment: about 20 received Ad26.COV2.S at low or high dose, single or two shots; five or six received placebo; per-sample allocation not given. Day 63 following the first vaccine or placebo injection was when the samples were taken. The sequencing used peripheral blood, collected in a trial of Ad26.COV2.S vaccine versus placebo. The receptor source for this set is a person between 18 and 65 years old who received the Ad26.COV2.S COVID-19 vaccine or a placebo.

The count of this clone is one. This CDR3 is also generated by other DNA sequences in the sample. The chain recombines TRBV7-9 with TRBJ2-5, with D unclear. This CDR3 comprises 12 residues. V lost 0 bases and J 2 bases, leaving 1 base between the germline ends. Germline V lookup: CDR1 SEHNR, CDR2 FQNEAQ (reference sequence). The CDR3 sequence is CASSLAQETQYF. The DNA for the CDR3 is TGTGCCAGCAGCTTAGCACAAGAGACCCAGTACTTC.

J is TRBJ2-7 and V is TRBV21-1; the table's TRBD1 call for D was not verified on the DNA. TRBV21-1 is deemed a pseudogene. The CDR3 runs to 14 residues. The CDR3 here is CASSGWTGAGEQYF. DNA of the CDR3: TGTGCCAGCAGCGGATGGACAGGGGCGGGAGAGCAGTACTTC.

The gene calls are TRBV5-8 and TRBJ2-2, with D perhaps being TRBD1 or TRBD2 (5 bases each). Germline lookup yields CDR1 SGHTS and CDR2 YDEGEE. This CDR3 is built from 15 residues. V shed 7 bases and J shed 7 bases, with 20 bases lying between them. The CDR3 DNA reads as TGTGCCAGCCACAGGAGCGGCAGGGCCGGCGGGGAGCTGTTTTTT. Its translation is CASHRSGRAGGELFF.

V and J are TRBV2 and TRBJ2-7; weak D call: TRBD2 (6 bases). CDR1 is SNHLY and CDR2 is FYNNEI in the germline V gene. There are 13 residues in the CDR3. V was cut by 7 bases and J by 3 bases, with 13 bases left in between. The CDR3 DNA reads TGTGCCAGCAAGGGAGGCGGCCACTACGAGCAGTACTTC. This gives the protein CASKGGGHYEQYF.

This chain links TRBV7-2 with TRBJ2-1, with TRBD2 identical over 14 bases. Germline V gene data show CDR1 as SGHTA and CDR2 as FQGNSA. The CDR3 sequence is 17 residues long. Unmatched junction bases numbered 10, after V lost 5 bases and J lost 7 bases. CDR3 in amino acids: CASSKRTSGGRENEQFF. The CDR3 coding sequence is TGTGCCAGCAGCAAACGGACTAGCGGGGGGCGGGAAAATGAGCAGTTCTTC.

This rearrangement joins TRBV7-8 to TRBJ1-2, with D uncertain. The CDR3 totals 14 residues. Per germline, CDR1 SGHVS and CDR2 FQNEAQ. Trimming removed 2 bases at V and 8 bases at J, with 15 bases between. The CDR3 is CASSLSANPWGYTF. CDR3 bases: TGTGCCAGCAGCTTATCAGCGAACCCCTGGGGCTACACCTTC.

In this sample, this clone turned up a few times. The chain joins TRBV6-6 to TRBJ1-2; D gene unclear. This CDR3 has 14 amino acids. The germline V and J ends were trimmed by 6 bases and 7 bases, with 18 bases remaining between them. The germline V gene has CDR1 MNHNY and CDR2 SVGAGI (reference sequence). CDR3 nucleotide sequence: TGTGCCAGCAGACCCGACGGGGAAACTCGTGGCTACACCTTC. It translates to CASRPDGETRGYTF.

CDR3 amino acids: CASSFDRDEKLFF. DNA of the CDR3: TGTGCCAGCAGCTTCGACAGGGATGAAAAACTGTTTTTT. The chain has TRBV7-2 and TRBJ1-4, with 7 bases that match TRBD1. The CDR3 has 13 amino acids. V shed 3 bases and J 6 bases; nucleotides not matched to a gene: 1. The germline gives CDR1 SGHTA, CDR2 FQGNSA.

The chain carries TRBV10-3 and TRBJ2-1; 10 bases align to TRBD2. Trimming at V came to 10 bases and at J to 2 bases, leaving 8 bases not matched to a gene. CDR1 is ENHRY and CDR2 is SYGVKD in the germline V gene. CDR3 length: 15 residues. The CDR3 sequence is CATRWTSGAYNEQFF. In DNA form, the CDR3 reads TGTGCCACAAGATGGACTAGCGGAGCCTACAATGAGCAGTTCTTC.